This TCR beta chain was sequenced for a study of T-cell memory formation after mild COVID-19. A few counts support this clonotype. Its antigen is undetermined. V was trimmed by 9 bases and J by 6 bases, leaving 12 bases between them. This CDR3 has 11 amino acids. Germline V gene sequence: CDR1 SGHVS, CDR2 FNYEAQ. TCRdb reprocessed the 5' RACE reads with MiXCR, giving one entry per CDR3 protein. The data show about 430,000 distinct CDR3 sequences, roughly 24% seen once. Overall study results and limits: What remained unconfirmed was the SARS-CoV-2 specificity of second-wave clones peaking on day 37. Some clones that responded turned up in pre-infection memory, which suggests that cross-reactive memory joined in.

This receptor was obtained from an adult woman who had mild COVID-19 (a few samples of this study predate the infection). Cell type and time point are not known. The sample taken for sequencing was PBMCs or a T cell subset sorted from them (not recorded which). The chain has TRBV7-6 and TRBJ2-7; D gene ambiguous. CDR3 coding DNA: TGTGCCAGTCAAGGATACGGCGAGCAGTACTTC. This codes for CASQGYGEQYF.